This T cell receptor (beta chain) emerged from a study of T cell responses to AZD1222 COVID-19 vaccine (dated by TCRdb to the early 2020s). For the wider study: TCR sequencing covered more than 230 trial participants: 200 to 210 given two doses of AZD1222 and 26 given two doses of MenACWY control vaccine. Trial participants were enrolled by age into subgroups of 18-55, 56-69 and 70-plus years, and 148, 28 and 57 TCR-sequenced participants, respectively, were included in these subgroups. General conclusions and limits of the study: After two AZD1222 doses, spike-specific TCR breadth and depth were significantly higher than at day 0 and than in MenACWY recipients. In the small 56-69-year group, the increase in depth fell short of significance, most likely because of low power. No day 14 peak-response samples were available, so repertoires were characterized only after the peak T cell response. Participants were mostly white British and included more females than males, and it was suggested by the authors that clonal diversity may have been underestimated. The vaccine-associated CD4 TCRs covered the entire spike protein, and the dominant responses fell in regions 160-218 and 743-854. Epitopes outside the regions mutated in the B.1.351 and B.1.1.7 variants were reportedly recognized by nearly half of the unique spike-specific TCRs. Conclusions about previously exposed vaccinees are limited because only five or six AZD1222 recipients were SARS-CoV-2 seropositive at baseline.

What the time point label conveys for this sample: baseline before first vaccination. The sample's treatment or condition label, in plain terms: meningococcal conjugate vaccine given as trial control. Samples from vaccinated people were obtained from the UK trials COV001 and COV002, which included a single-blind randomized controlled phase 2/3 trial of AZD1222 (ChAdOx1 nCoV-19) in healthy adults. For TCRbeta chain sequencing, PBMC samples from trial participants were taken at day 0 and at day 28 after the second dose. The CDR3 regions of human TCRbeta chains were analyzed by immunosequencing. In the source study's methods: Repertoire TCRs were checked for matches against a reference library of SARS-CoV-2-specific TCRs that had been generated using the MIRA antigen-specificity platform. Breadth was defined as the fraction of unique TCRs that were SARS-CoV-2-associated, and depth was defined as the fraction of total T cells that were SARS-CoV-2-associated. Using the MIRA data, each spike-specific TCR was assigned both to the spike region to which the TCR was reactive and to a CD4 or CD8 class. Log10-transformed breadth and depth values were compared by one-way ANOVA with Sidak's multiple comparisons tests. Drawn from immuneACCESS, this table holds only the in-frame rearrangements with V and J called that TCRdb kept. Clones are partly lost; checked studies trace under half to an unresolved V gene and leave the rest unexplained. The V and J calls and clone size are taken from that table; D and trimming were inferred from the DNA. The sample table contains about 150,000 clones; only one count was recorded for approximately 90% of them. The ten biggest clones cover roughly 3.5% of the sample.

Comment on this clone: Its target antigen remains unknown. There are no base qualities to consult, and no much larger clone falls within one base.

From the cysteine up to the phenylalanine, the CDR3 has a length of 16 residues. Of all the DNA, just the CDR3 is kept, 48 bases in frame from base 1. Per the germline V gene, LGHNA is the CDR1 and YNFKEQ is the CDR2. A distance of 13 bases separates the germline ends of V and J, which lose 1 base and 3 bases respectively. The clonotype comes from an adult in good health. Sequenced here: peripheral blood, sampled on day 0 of MenACWY control vaccination. The rearranged chain carries TRBV4-2 and TRBJ1-5; there is no confident call for the D gene. The CDR3 protein sequence reads: CASSQGLAGLNQPQHF. The bases are TGTGCCAGCAGCCAAGGATTAGCAGGCCTCAATCAGCCCCAGCATTTT.